The 4 T cell receptor beta chains in this list originate from one sample, sequenced in a study of blood T cells in healthy people across ages. Through a sample-barcoded 5' primer and a J-beta primer mix, a second PCR was run for roughly 7 to 12 cycles. TCRdb reanalysed the 5' RACE reads using MiXCR and keeps one entry per CDR3 protein. The table lists roughly 1,500,000 distinct CDR3 sequences, approximately 38% of them singletons. Sequenced sample: blood. All receptors derive from a woman younger than 35 in good health.

The genes are TRBV6-5 and TRBJ1-5, with 9 bases that match TRBD1. This CDR3 region has 15 residues. CDR1 is MNHEY, CDR2 SVGAGI, per germline. Trimming at V came to 6 bases and at J to 6 bases, leaving 9 bases not matched to a gene. DNA for the CDR3: TGTGCCAGCAGCCAGGACAGGGGTCGGGGTCAGCCCCAGCATTTT. It yields the protein CASSQDRGRGQPQHF.

The chain uses TRBV6-2 or TRBV6-3 and TRBJ2-5, with D possibly being TRBD1 or TRBD2 (5 bases each). The V gene's germline CDR1 is MNHEY and CDR2 SVGEGT. This CDR3 has 15 residues. Deletions cut 2 bases from V and 5 bases from J, with 15 bases between. This chain's CDR3 is CASSYGSGLLETQYF. For the CDR3, the DNA is TGTGCCAGCAGTTACGGATCGGGGCTTCTGGAGACCCAGTACTTC.

The rearrangement links TRBV3-1 to TRBJ2-7, with D perhaps TRBD1 or TRBD2 (5 bases each). V was cut by 8 bases and J by 6 bases, with 11 bases left in between. CDR3 length equals 11 residues. Germline V CDR1 and CDR2: LGHDT, YNNKEL (reference sequence). This chain's CDR3 is CASRDLGEQYF. DNA for the CDR3: TGTGCCAGCCGGGACCTAGGCGAGCAGTACTTC.

The chain combines TRBV4-1 with TRBJ1-1; D is unclear. The CDR3 has 16 amino acids. V lost 3 bases to trimming and J lost 0 bases, with 14 bases between them. Germline V gives CDR1 MGHRA, CDR2 YSYEKL. For the CDR3, the DNA is TGCGCCAGCAGCCATCAGCAGGCCCCCATGAACACTGAAGCTTTCTTT. It codes for CASSHQQAPMNTEAFF.